This entry concerns a single T cell receptor beta chain. The protocol was immunoSEQ multiplex PCR, while the TCRdb copy is restricted to in-frame clones and leaves out a portion. The data contain some 130,000 clones, around 85% of them singletons. Trimming took 5 bases from V and 4 from J; bases not matched to a gene: 8. The germline CDR1 and CDR2 sequences are LNHDA and SQIVND (reference sequence). This CDR3 contains 15 residues. This sample was taken from a study of blood T cell repertoires in COVID-19. Overall study: Whether acute or convalescent, the COVID-19 samples came from the United States, Italy and Spain.

The sequenced sample consisted of peripheral blood. The receptor was isolated from a woman aged 45 to 65 with acute or convalescent COVID-19. V gene TRBV19 combines with J gene TRBJ1-3; 7 bases are a match to TRBD1. CDR3 protein: CASSASAGGGNTIYF. The CDR3 DNA is TGTGCCAGTAGTGCCTCGGCAGGGGGAGGAAACACCATATATTTT.